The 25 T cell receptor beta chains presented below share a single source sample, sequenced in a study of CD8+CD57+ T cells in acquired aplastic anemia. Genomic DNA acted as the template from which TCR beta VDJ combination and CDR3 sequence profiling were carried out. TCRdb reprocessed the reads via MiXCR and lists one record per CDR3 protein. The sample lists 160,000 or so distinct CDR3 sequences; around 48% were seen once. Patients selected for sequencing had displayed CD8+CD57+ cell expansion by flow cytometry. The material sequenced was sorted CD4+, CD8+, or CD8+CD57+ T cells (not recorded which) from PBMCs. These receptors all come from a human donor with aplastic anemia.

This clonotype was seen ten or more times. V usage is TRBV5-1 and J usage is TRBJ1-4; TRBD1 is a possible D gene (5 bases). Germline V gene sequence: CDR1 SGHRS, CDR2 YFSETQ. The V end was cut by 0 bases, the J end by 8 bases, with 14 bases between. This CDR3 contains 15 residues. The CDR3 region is CASSLVGGPGEKLFF. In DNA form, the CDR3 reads TGCGCCAGCAGCTTGGTCGGGGGACCAGGGGAAAAACTGTTTTTT. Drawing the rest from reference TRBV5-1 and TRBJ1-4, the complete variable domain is KAGVTQTPRYLIKTRGQQVTLSCSPISGHRSVSWYQQTPGQGLQFLFEYFSETQRNKGNFPGRFSGRQFSNSRSEMNVSTLELGDSALYLCASSLVGGPGEKLFFGSGTQLSVL.

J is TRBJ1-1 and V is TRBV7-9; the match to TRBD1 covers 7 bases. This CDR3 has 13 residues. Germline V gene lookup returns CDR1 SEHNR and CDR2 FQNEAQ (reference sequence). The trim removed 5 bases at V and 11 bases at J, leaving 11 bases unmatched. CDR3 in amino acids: CASSVGSGTVAFF. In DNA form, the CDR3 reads TGTGCCAGCAGCGTGGGATCCGGGACAGTGGCTTTCTTT. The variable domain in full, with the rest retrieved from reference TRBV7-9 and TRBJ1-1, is DTGVSQNPRHKITKRGQNVTFRCDPISEHNRLYWYRQTLGQGPEFLTYFQNEAQLEKSRLLSDRFSAERPKGSFSTLEIQRTEQGDSAMYLCASSVGSGTVAFFGQGTRLTVV.

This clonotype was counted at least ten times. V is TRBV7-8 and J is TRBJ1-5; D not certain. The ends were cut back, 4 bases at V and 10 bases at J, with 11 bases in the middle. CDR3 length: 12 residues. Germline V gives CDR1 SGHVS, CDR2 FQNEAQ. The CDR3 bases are TGTGCCAGCAGCTCCGGGCTTACTCCCCAGCATTTT. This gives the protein CASSSGLTPQHF.

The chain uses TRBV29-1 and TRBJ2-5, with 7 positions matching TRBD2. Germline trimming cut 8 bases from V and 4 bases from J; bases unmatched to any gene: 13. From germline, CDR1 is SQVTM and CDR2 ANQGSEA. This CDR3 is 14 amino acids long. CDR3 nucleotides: TGCAGCAGCTTAGAGGGCGGGGGAGCAGAGACCCAGTACTTC. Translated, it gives CSSLEGGGAETQYF.

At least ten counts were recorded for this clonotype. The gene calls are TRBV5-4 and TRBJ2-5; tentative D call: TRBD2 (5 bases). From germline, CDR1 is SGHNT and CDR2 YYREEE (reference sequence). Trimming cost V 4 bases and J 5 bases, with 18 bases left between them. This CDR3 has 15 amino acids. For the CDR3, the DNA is TGTGCCAGCAGCCAACTAGTCAGGAAGGAGGAGACCCAGTACTTC. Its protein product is CASSQLVRKEETQYF.

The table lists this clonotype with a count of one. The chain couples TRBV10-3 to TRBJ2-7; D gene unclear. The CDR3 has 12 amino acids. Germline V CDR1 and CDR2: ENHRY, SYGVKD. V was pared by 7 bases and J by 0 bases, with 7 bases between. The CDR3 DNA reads TGTGCCATCAAAGCCAACTCCTACGAGCAGTACTTC. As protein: CAIKANSYEQYF.

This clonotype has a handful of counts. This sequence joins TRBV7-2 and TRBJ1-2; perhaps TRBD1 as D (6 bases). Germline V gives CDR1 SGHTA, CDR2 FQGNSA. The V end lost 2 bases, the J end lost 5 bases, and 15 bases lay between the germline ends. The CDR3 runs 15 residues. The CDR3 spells CASSLPGQWGYGYTF. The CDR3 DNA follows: TGTGCCAGCAGCTTACCGGGACAATGGGGTTATGGCTACACCTTC.

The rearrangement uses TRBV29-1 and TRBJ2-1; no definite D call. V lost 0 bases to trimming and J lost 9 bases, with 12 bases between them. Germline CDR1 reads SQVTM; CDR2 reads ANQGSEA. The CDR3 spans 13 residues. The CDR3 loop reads CSVEDGLVPEQFF. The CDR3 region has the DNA TGCAGCGTTGAAGATGGGCTAGTGCCTGAGCAGTTCTTC.

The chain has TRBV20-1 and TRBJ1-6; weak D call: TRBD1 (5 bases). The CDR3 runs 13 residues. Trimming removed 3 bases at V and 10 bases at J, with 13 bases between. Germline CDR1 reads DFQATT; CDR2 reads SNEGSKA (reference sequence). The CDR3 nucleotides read TGCAGTGCTAGTATCCAGGGCAAGTCACCCCTCCACTTT. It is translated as CSASIQGKSPLHF.

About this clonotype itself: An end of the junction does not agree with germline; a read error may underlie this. The CDR3 loop reads CASSGLIDRYSGAQYF. The CDR3 nucleotides are TGTGCTAGCAGTGGACTCATAGACAGGTATTCAGGGGCCCAGTACTTC. V usage is TRBV6-1 and J usage is TRBJ2-5; tentative D call: TRBD1 (6 bases). This CDR3 is built from 16 residues. CDR1 and CDR2 from the germline V gene are MNHNS and SASEGT.

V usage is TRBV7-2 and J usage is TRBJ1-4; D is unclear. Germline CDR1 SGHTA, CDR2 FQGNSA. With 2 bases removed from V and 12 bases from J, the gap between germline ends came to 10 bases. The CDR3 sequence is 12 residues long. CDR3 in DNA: TGTGCCAGCAGCTTATTCGGGGAGGAACTGTTTTTT. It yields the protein CASSLFGEELFF.

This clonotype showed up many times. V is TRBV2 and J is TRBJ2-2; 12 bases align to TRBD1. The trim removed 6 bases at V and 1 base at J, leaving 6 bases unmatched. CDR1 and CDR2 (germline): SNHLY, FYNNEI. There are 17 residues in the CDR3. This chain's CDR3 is CASRRGQGARNTGELFF. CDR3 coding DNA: TGTGCCAGCAGAAGGGGACAGGGGGCACGGAACACCGGGGAGCTGTTTTTT.

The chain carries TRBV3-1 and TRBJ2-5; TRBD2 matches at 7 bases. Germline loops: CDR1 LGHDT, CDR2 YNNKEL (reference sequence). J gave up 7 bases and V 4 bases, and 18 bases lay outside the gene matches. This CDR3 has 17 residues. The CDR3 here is CASSPWPPGGKRGTQYF. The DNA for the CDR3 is TGTGCCAGCAGCCCCTGGCCCCCGGGGGGTAAGAGAGGGACCCAGTACTTC.

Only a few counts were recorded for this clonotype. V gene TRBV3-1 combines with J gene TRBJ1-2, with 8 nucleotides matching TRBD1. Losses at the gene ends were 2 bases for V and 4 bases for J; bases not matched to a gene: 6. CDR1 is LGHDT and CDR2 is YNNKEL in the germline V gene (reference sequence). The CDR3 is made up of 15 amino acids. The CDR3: CASSQYRGIGYGYTF. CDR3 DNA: TGTGCCAGCAGCCAATACAGGGGGATTGGCTATGGCTACACCTTC.

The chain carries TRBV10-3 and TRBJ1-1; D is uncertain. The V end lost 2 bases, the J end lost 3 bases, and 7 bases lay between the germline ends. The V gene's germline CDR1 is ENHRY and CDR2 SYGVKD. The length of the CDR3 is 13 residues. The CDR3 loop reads CAISERSYTEAFF. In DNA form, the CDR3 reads TGTGCCATCAGTGAGCGGAGTTACACTGAAGCTTTCTTT.

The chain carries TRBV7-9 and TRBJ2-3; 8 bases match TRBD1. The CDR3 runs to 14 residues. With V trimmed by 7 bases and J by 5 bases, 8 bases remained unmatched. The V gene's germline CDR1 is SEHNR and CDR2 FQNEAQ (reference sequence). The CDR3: CASTPQGAVDTQYF. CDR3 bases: TGTGCCAGCACCCCTCAGGGGGCCGTAGATACGCAGTATTTT.

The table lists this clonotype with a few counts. CDR3 amino acids: CASSLVTPGTLYGYTF. CDR3 sequence (DNA): TGTGCCAGCAGCTTAGTCACCCCCGGGACCCTGTATGGCTACACCTTC. J is TRBJ1-2 and V is TRBV11-2, with D possibly matching TRBD1 (5 bases). V dropped 1 base and J dropped 5 bases, with 17 bases sitting between them. Germline V lookup: CDR1 SGHAT, CDR2 FQNNGV. The CDR3 consists of 16 residues.

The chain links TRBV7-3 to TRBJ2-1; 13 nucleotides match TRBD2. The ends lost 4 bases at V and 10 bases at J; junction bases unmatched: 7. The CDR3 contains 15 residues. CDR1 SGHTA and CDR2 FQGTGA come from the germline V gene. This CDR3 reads CASSSRLAGGGEQFF. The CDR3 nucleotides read TGTGCCAGCAGCTCAAGACTAGCGGGGGGAGGCGAGCAGTTCTTC.

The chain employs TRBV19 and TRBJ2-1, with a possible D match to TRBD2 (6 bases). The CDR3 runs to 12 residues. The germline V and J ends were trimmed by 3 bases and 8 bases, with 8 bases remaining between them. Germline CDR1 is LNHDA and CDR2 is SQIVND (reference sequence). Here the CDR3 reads CASSIGGDEQFF. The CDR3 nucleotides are TGTGCCAGTAGTATTGGAGGGGATGAGCAGTTCTTC.

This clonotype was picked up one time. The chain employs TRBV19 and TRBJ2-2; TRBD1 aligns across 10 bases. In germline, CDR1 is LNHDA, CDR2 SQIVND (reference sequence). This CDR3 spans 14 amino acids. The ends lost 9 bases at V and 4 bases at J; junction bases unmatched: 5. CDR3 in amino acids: CASRGQGGTGELFF. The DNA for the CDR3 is TGTGCCAGCCGCGGACAGGGGGGCACCGGGGAGCTGTTTTTT.

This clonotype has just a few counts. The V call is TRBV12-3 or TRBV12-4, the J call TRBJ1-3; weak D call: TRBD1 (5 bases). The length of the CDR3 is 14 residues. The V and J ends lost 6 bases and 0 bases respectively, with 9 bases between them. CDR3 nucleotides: TGTGCCAGCAGACAGGCCCTCTCTGGAAACACCATATATTTT. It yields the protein CASRQALSGNTIYF.

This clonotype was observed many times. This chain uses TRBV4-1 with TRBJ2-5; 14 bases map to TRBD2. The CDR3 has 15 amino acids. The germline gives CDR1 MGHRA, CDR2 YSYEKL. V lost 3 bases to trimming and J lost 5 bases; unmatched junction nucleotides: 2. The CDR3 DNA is TGCGCCAGCAGCCAGGGACTAGCGGGGGTGGAGACCCAGTACTTC. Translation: CASSQGLAGVETQYF.

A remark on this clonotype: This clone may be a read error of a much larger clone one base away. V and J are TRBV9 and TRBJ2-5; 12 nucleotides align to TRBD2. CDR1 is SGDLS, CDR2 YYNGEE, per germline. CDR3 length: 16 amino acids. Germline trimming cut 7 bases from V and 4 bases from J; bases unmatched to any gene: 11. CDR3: CASGATSGGTPETQYF. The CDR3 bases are TGTGCCAGCGGCGCTACTAGCGGGGGGACCCCAGAGACCCAGTACTTC.

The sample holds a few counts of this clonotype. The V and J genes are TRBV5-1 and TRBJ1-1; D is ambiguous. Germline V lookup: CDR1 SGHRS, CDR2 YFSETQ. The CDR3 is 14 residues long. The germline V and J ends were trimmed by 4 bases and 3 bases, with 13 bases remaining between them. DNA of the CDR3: TGCGCCAGCAGCCTGACGGGATCCTACACTGAAGCTTTCTTT. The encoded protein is CASSLTGSYTEAFF. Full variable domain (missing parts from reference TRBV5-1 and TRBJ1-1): KAGVTQTPRYLIKTRGQQVTLSCSPISGHRSVSWYQQTPGQGLQFLFEYFSETQRNKGNFPGRFSGRQFSNSRSEMNVSTLELGDSALYLCASSLTGSYTEAFFGQGTRLTVV.

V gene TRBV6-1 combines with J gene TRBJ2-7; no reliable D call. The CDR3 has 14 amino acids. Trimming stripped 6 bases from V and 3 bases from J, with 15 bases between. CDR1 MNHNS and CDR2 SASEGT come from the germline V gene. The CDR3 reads CASSARPTVYEQYF. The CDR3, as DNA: TGTGCCAGCAGCGCCCGCCCTACCGTCTACGAGCAGTACTTC.